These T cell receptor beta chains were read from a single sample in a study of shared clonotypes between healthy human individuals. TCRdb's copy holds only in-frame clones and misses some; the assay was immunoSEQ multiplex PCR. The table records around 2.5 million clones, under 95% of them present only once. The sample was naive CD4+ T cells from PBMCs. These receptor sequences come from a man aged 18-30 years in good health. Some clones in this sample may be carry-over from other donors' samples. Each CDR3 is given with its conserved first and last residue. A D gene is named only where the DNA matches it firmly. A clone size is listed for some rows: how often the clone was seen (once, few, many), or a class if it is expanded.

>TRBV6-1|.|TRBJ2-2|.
CASSEALGIGTPNTGELFF
TGTGCCAGCAGTGAAGCTCTGGGGATAGGGACACCGAACACCGGGGAGCTGTTTTTT
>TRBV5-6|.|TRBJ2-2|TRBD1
CASSLRLTGLPGELFF
TGTGCCAGCAGCTTGAGACTGACAGGGCTGCCCGGGGAGCTGTTTTTT
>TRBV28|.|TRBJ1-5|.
CASSLRGPSNQPQHF
TGTGCCAGCAGTTTGCGGGGACCCAGCAATCAGCCCCAGCATTTT
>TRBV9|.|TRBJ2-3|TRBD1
CASSPRTGVTDTQYF
TGTGCCAGCAGCCCAAGGACAGGAGTAACAGATACGCAGTATTTT
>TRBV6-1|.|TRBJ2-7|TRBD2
CASSETPLGGSAAEQYF
TGTGCCAGCAGTGAGACCCCCCTGGGCGGGAGTGCGGCCGAGCAGTACTTC
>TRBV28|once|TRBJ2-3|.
CASRGDRADTQYF
TGTGCCAGCAGAGGAGATCGGGCAGATACGCAGTATTTT
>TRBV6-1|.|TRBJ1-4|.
CASSEPGPLWTNEKLFF
TGTGCCAGCAGTGAACCGGGGCCTCTATGGACTAATGAAAAACTGTTTTTT
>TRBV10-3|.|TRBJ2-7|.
CATTPGRSSYEQYF
TGTGCCACCACACCGGGACGGAGCTCCTACGAGCAGTACTTC
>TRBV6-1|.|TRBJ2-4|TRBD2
CASSEGLARSYF
TGTGCCAGCAGTGAAGGACTAGCTCGTTCGTACTTC
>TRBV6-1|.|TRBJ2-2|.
CASWETNTGELFF
TGTGCCAGCTGGGAGACGAACACCGGGGAGCTGTTTTTT
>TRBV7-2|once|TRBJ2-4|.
CASSHLGAGKVWAKNIQYF
TGTGCCAGCAGCCACCTCGGGGCAGGGAAGGTGTGGGCCAAAAACATTCAGTACTTC
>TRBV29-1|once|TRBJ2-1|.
CSGSTGSYNEQFF
TGCAGCGGATCGACAGGATCCTACAATGAGCAGTTCTTC
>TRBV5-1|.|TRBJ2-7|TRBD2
CASSIGLAGDEQYF
TGCGCCAGCAGCATCGGACTAGCGGGAGACGAGCAGTACTTC
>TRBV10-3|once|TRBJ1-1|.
CAIGKGQNTEAFF
TGTGCCATCGGAAAGGGACAGAACACTGAAGCTTTCTTT
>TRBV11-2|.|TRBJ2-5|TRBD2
CASSLLLTSGSRETQYF
TGTGCCAGCAGCTTATTACTCACTAGCGGGAGTAGGGAGACCCAGTACTTC
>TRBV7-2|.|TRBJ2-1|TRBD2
CASSLVGTSGNEQFF
TGTGCCAGCAGCTTAGTCGGGACTAGCGGCAATGAGCAGTTCTTC
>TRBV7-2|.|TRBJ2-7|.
CASSLEGRSSYEQYF
TGTGCCAGCAGCTTAGAGGGAAGGAGCTCCTACGAGCAGTACTTC
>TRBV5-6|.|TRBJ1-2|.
CASSPDGIQGWRYGYTF
TGTGCCAGCAGCCCCGATGGAATACAGGGTTGGAGATATGGCTACACCTTC
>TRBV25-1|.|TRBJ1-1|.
CASSERPNTEAFF
TGTGCCAGCAGTGAACGGCCGAACACTGAAGCTTTCTTT
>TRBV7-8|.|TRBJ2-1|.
CASSSSASGAYNEQFF
TGTGCCAGCAGCTCCAGCGCGTCGGGAGCCTACAATGAGCAGTTCTTC
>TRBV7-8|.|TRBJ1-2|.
CASSSSREALGGYTF
TGTGCCAGCAGCTCTTCCAGGGAAGCGCTGGGTGGCTACACCTTC
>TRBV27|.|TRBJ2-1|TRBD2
CASSLVAGGAPYNEQFF
TGTGCCAGCAGTTTGGTGGCGGGGGGGGCCCCCTACAATGAGCAGTTCTTC
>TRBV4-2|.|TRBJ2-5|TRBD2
CASSPDPGRWGETQYF
TGTGCCAGCAGCCCGGACCCCGGGAGGTGGGGAGAGACCCAGTACTTC
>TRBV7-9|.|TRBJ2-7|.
CASSLLGSSYEQYF
TGTGCCAGCAGCTTACTTGGGAGCTCCTACGAGCAGTACTTC
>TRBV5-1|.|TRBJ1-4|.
CASSYDVPSSEKLFF
TGCGCCAGCAGTTATGACGTTCCTTCCTCGGAAAAACTGTTTTTT
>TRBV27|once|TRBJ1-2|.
CASSLSGGADYGYTF
TGTGCCAGCAGTTTATCGGGGGGGGCTGACTATGGCTACACCTTC
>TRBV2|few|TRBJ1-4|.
CASSTSWEKLFF
TGTGCCAGCAGCACCTCTTGGGAAAAACTGTTTTTT